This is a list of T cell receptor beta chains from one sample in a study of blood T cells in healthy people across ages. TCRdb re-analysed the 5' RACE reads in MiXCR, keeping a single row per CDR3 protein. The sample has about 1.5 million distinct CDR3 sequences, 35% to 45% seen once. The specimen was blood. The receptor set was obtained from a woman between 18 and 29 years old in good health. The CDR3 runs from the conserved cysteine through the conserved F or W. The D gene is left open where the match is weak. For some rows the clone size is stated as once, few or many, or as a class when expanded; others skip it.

DNA: TGTGCCAGCAGTTTTGAGCGGGGGGCGGGACAACACTATGGCTACACCTTC
CDR3: CASSFERGAGQHYGYTF
J: TRBJ1-2
size: .
D: .
V: TRBV12-3/TRBV12-4

DNA: TGTGCCAGCAGCCCTATGAGCGAAAAACTGTTTTTT
CDR3: CASSPMSEKLFF
J: TRBJ1-4
size: once
D: .
V: TRBV5-5

DNA: TGCAGTGCTAGCGGGTCGTCGAATATATACGGGCAGTACTTC
CDR3: CSASGSSNIYGQYF
J: TRBJ2-5
size: .
D: .
V: TRBV20-1

DNA: TGTGCCAGCAGCTTATCTGGGACAGGGTTATTAACCGAGCAGTACTTC
CDR3: CASSLSGTGLLTEQYF
J: TRBJ2-7
size: once
D: TRBD1
V: TRBV7-2

DNA: TGCGCCAGCAGCCAAGGTGCAGGGATGAACACTGAAGCTTTCTTT
CDR3: CASSQGAGMNTEAFF
J: TRBJ1-1
size: few
D: .
V: TRBV4-3

DNA: TGTGCCAGCAGCGACGGGAGACCCAATGAGCAGTACTTC
CDR3: CASSDGRPNEQYF
J: TRBJ2-7
size: .
D: .
V: TRBV2

DNA: TGCAGTGGCCTACAACGACAGGGGGGCTTTGAAGCTTTCTTT
CDR3: CSGLQRQGGFEAFF
J: TRBJ1-1
size: .
D: TRBD1
V: TRBV20-1

DNA: TGTGCCAGCAGCCTAATAACGGAGAGGCAGGGGAAAAAAGAGACCCAGTACTTC
CDR3: CASSLITERQGKKETQYF
J: TRBJ2-5
size: once
D: .
V: TRBV11-2

DNA: TGTGCCAGCAACCTAGGGGGGGCTAACTCCTACAATGAGCAGTTCTTC
CDR3: CASNLGGANSYNEQFF
J: TRBJ2-1
size: few
D: .
V: TRBV28

DNA: TGTGCCAGCAGCCCTCCCAATGAAGAAACCCAGTACTTC
CDR3: CASSPPNEETQYF
J: TRBJ2-5
size: .
D: .
V: TRBV7-6

DNA: TGCGCCAGCAGTTCGGACGTAGCCAAAAACATTCAGTACTTC
CDR3: CASSSDVAKNIQYF
J: TRBJ2-4
size: once
D: .
V: TRBV5-1

DNA: TGTGCCAGCAGCTCGAACAGTAAGGGGTACGAGCAGTACTTC
CDR3: CASSSNSKGYEQYF
J: TRBJ2-7
size: few
D: .
V: TRBV6-2/TRBV6-3

DNA: TGCAGTGCCGAGGGGGGGGACAGGCTAGAGTATGGCTACACCTTC
CDR3: CSAEGGDRLEYGYTF
J: TRBJ1-2
size: once
D: TRBD1
V: TRBV20-1

DNA: TGTGCCAGCAGTGAATACAGGGGGCAGTACAATGAGCAGTTCTTC
CDR3: CASSEYRGQYNEQFF
J: TRBJ2-1
size: few
D: TRBD1
V: TRBV2

DNA: TGTGCCACCAGTGATTTAGGCAGGGGCACTTCCGGGGAGCTGTTTTTT
CDR3: CATSDLGRGTSGELFF
J: TRBJ2-2
size: .
D: .
V: TRBV24-1

DNA: TGTGCCAGCAGTGTGGGGGTGGCCACTGAAGCTTTCTTT
CDR3: CASSVGVATEAFF
J: TRBJ1-1
size: few
D: .
V: TRBV2

DNA: TGTGCCAGCAGCTTATGGGGCCCTGGTAGCCACGAGCAGTACTTC
CDR3: CASSLWGPGSHEQYF
J: TRBJ2-7
size: .
D: .
V: TRBV7-2

DNA: TGCAGCGTTGCGGGTCGACAGAAGAACACTGAAGCTTTCTTT
CDR3: CSVAGRQKNTEAFF
J: TRBJ1-1
size: .
D: .
V: TRBV29-1

DNA: TGCAGTGCTAGGGGGGACAGGGGCAACTATGGCTACACCTTC
CDR3: CSARGDRGNYGYTF
J: TRBJ1-2
size: .
D: TRBD1
V: TRBV20-1

DNA: TGTGCCACCAGTGACGAGATGGGGCCTTACAATCAGCCCCAGCATTTT
CDR3: CATSDEMGPYNQPQHF
J: TRBJ1-5
size: few
D: .
V: TRBV24-1

DNA: TGCAGCGCCCTTTTGGGACAGACCATGAACACTGAAGCTTTCTTT
CDR3: CSALLGQTMNTEAFF
J: TRBJ1-1
size: .
D: TRBD1
V: TRBV29-1

DNA: TGCGCCAGCAGCCAGAGCGGACTGAGCTATGGCTACACCTTC
CDR3: CASSQSGLSYGYTF
J: TRBJ1-2
size: .
D: .
V: TRBV4-3

DNA: TGTGCCAGCAGTTACCCGGGACAGGGGGAAGGCTACACCTTC
CDR3: CASSYPGQGEGYTF
J: TRBJ1-2
size: few
D: TRBD1
V: TRBV6-6

DNA: TGCGCCAGCAGCCAAGGGATGTTGGCCGTTTGGGGCTACACCTTC
CDR3: CASSQGMLAVWGYTF
J: TRBJ1-2
size: .
D: .
V: TRBV4-1

DNA: TGCAGTGCTAGCCCCGATCGAAGGGAAGGCTACTACGAGCAGTACTTC
CDR3: CSASPDRREGYYEQYF
J: TRBJ2-7
size: .
D: .
V: TRBV20-1

DNA: TGTGCCAGCAGTCCAGCGGGACTTGGCGAGCAGTACTTC
CDR3: CASSPAGLGEQYF
J: TRBJ2-7
size: .
D: TRBD2
V: TRBV12-3/TRBV12-4

DNA: TGCAGTGCTAGTAAAGTTTCCGAGCAGTTCTTC
CDR3: CSASKVSEQFF
J: TRBJ2-1
size: few
D: .
V: TRBV20-1

DNA: TGCGCCAGCAGCGAAGAGGGACAGGGGATCGATGAGCAGTTCTTC
CDR3: CASSEEGQGIDEQFF
J: TRBJ2-1
size: .
D: TRBD1
V: TRBV5-1

DNA: TGCAGTGCTGGGTCTAGCGGGGGGCTGGGAGAGACCCAGTACTTC
CDR3: CSAGSSGGLGETQYF
J: TRBJ2-5
size: .
D: TRBD2
V: TRBV20-1

DNA: TGTGCCAGCAGCCTCACTGGACAGGGAAGGGAGACCCAGTACTTC
CDR3: CASSLTGQGRETQYF
J: TRBJ2-5
size: many
D: TRBD1
V: TRBV13

DNA: TGTGCCAGCAGTTACGGATTCCCGGGACAGGGACTTCTGAACACTGAAGCTTTCTTT
CDR3: CASSYGFPGQGLLNTEAFF
J: TRBJ1-1
size: .
D: TRBD1
V: TRBV6-5

DNA: TGTGCCAGCAGCCAAGATCAAAACTTGAACACTGAAGCTTTCTTT
CDR3: CASSQDQNLNTEAFF
J: TRBJ1-1
size: .
D: .
V: TRBV4-2

DNA: TGTGCCAGCAGTTTCTCAGACTGGAATGAGCAGTTCTTC
CDR3: CASSFSDWNEQFF
J: TRBJ2-1
size: few
D: .
V: TRBV27

DNA: TGTGCCAGCAGCTTAGATAAACTAGCGGGATATTTTGAGACCCAGTACTTC
CDR3: CASSLDKLAGYFETQYF
J: TRBJ2-5
size: .
D: TRBD2
V: TRBV11-2

DNA: TGTGCCAGCAGCTTAGAGGGGGGGGTTTCCACTGAAGCTTTCTTT
CDR3: CASSLEGGVSTEAFF
J: TRBJ1-1
size: .
D: .
V: TRBV7-9

DNA: TGTGCCAGCAGTTTAGGTGTAGGGGTATCGAGCAATCAGCCCCAGCATTTT
CDR3: CASSLGVGVSSNQPQHF
J: TRBJ1-5
size: few
D: .
V: TRBV12-3/TRBV12-4

DNA: TGTGCCAGCAGTTTAAAGGGTCCGGCAGTCAATGAGCAGTACTTC
CDR3: CASSLKGPAVNEQYF
J: TRBJ2-7
size: .
D: .
V: TRBV27

DNA: TGTGCCAGCAGTGACAACAGCAAATACGAGCAGTACTTC
CDR3: CASSDNSKYEQYF
J: TRBJ2-7
size: .
D: .
V: TRBV6-2/TRBV6-3

DNA: TGCAGCGCCTTCCGGGGGGCATACAATGAGCAGTTCTTC
CDR3: CSAFRGAYNEQFF
J: TRBJ2-1
size: .
D: .
V: TRBV29-1

DNA: TGCGCCAGCAGCCAAGATTTCGGCGGAAACACCATATATTTT
CDR3: CASSQDFGGNTIYF
J: TRBJ1-3
size: .
D: .
V: TRBV4-1

DNA: TGTGCCAGCAGCCCCCCTAGCGGGAGGCGATACGAGCAGTACTTC
CDR3: CASSPPSGRRYEQYF
J: TRBJ2-7
size: .
D: TRBD2
V: TRBV7-8

DNA: TGCAGTGCTAGAGATAGGACTAGACATCTATACAATGAGCAGTACTTC
CDR3: CSARDRTRHLYNEQYF
J: TRBJ2-7
size: .
D: TRBD2
V: TRBV20-1

DNA: TGTGCCAGCAGCCTATGGACAGGGGGTGGGGAAAAACTGTTTTTT
CDR3: CASSLWTGGGEKLFF
J: TRBJ1-4
size: .
D: TRBD1
V: TRBV7-9

DNA: TGTGCCAGCAGTTTAATGGCAGGGAACACTGAAGCTTTCTTT
CDR3: CASSLMAGNTEAFF
J: TRBJ1-1
size: .
D: .
V: TRBV12-3/TRBV12-4

DNA: TGTGCCAGCAGCTTGGTCGCGGGGAGCTCCTACAATGAGCAGTACTTC
CDR3: CASSLVAGSSYNEQYF
J: TRBJ2-7
size: .
D: .
V: TRBV7-9

DNA: TGTGCCACCAGTGATTTCAGGAATAGCGGGAGGGCCGGCACAGATACGCAGTATTTT
CDR3: CATSDFRNSGRAGTDTQYF
J: TRBJ2-3
size: .
D: TRBD2
V: TRBV24-1

DNA: TGCGGCGCCAGGGAAGGGATAGGTTACGAGCAGTACTTC
CDR3: CGAREGIGYEQYF
J: TRBJ2-7
size: .
D: .
V: TRBV29-1

DNA: TGCGCCAGCAGCCAAGAGTCCAGCGGGAGCACAGATACGCAGTATTTT
CDR3: CASSQESSGSTDTQYF
J: TRBJ2-3
size: few
D: .
V: TRBV4-3

DNA: TGTGCCAGCAGTGGCGTCTGGGATAATGAGCAGTTCTTC
CDR3: CASSGVWDNEQFF
J: TRBJ2-1
size: few
D: .
V: TRBV12-3/TRBV12-4

DNA: TGCAGTGCTCCCTCCGGGGTCGAGCAGTACTTC
CDR3: CSAPSGVEQYF
J: TRBJ2-7
size: few
D: .
V: TRBV20-1

DNA: TGCAGCGCCGAAGGTGGGATCGGCTACACCTTC
CDR3: CSAEGGIGYTF
J: TRBJ1-2
size: .
D: .
V: TRBV29-1

DNA: TGCGCCAGCAGCCAGGGAGGAGGGTTTGGGTACGAGCAGTACTTC
CDR3: CASSQGGGFGYEQYF
J: TRBJ2-7
size: few
D: .
V: TRBV4-1

DNA: TGTGCCAGCAGACAAGGACTAGCGGGAGGGCCGGTAGAGTCCCAGTACTTC
CDR3: CASRQGLAGGPVESQYF
J: TRBJ2-5
size: .
D: TRBD2
V: TRBV12-3/TRBV12-4

DNA: TGTGCCAGCGAAAGTGTAGCCGGATACGGGTCCTTCGATGGCTACACCTTC
CDR3: CASESVAGYGSFDGYTF
J: TRBJ1-2
size: few
D: .
V: TRBV2

DNA: TGTGCCAGCAGCTGGCACCAAAGGGGTGGAGAGACCCAGTACTTC
CDR3: CASSWHQRGGETQYF
J: TRBJ2-5
size: .
D: .
V: TRBV5-8

DNA: TGTGCCAGCAGCTGGACAGGGCAAGAGACCCAGTACTTC
CDR3: CASSWTGQETQYF
J: TRBJ2-5
size: .
D: TRBD1
V: TRBV5-4

DNA: TGCAGTGCTAGTGAACCCGGGACAGGGATCTACAATGAGCAGTTCTTC
CDR3: CSASEPGTGIYNEQFF
J: TRBJ2-1
size: few
D: TRBD1
V: TRBV20-1

DNA: TGTGCCAGCAGTCGATTAGGACCAGGGGGCTCGGGCCGATATAGCAATCAGCCCCAGCATTTT
CDR3: CASSRLGPGGSGRYSNQPQHF
J: TRBJ1-5
size: .
D: TRBD1
V: TRBV6-1

DNA: TGCAGCGTTAGATTTCCAGGCATGAACACTGAAGCTTTCTTT
CDR3: CSVRFPGMNTEAFF
J: TRBJ1-1
size: few
D: .
V: TRBV29-1

DNA: TGCGCCAGCAGCGCCAGAATATACAATGAAGAGCAGTTCTTC
CDR3: CASSARIYNEEQFF
J: TRBJ2-1
size: .
D: .
V: TRBV5-1